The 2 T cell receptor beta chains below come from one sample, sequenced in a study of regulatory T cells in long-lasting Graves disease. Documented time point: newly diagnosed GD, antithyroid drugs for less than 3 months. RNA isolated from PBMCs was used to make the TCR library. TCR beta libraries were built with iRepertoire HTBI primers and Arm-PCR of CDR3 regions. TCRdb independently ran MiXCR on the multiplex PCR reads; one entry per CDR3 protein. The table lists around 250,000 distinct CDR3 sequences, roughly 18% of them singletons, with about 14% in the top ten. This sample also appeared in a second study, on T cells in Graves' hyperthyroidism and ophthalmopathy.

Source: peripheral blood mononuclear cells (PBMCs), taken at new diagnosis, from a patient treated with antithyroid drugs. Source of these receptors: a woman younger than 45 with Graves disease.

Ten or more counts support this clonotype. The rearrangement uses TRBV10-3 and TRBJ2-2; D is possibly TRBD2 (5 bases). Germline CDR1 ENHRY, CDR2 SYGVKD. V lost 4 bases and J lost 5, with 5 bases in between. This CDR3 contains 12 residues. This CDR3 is CAISAGTGELFF. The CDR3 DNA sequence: TGTGCCATCAGTGCGGGGACCGGGGAGCTGTTTTTT.

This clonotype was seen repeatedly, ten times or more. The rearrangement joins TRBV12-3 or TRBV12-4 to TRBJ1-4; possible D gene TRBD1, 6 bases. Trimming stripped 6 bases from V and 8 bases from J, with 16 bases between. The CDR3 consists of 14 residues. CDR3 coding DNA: TGTGCCAGCAGGGTGGACAGCCCGGGAGAAAAACTGTTTTTT. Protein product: CASRVDSPGEKLFF.